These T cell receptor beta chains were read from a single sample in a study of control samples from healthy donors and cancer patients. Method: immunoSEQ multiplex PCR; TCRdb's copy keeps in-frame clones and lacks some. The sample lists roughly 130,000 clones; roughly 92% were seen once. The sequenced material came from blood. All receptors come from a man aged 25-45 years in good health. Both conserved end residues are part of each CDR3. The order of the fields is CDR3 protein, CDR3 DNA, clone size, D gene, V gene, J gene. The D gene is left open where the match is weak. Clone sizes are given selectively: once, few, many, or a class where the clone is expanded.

CDR3: CASSLVRFLSRKRPHEQYF
DNA: TGTGCCAGCAGCTTAGTTAGGTTTTTGAGCCGAAAACGGCCCCACGAGCAGTACTTC
size: .
D: .
V: TRBV7-9
J: TRBJ2-7

CDR3: CASTSGRGSYNEQFF
DNA: TGTGCCTCAACTAGCGGGAGGGGTTCCTACAATGAGCAGTTCTTC
size: .
D: TRBD2
V: TRBV30
J: TRBJ2-1

CDR3: CASSLWYRGGNEQFF
DNA: TGTGCCAGCAGTTTATGGTACAGGGGGGGCAATGAGCAGTTCTTC
size: .
D: .
V: TRBV28
J: TRBJ2-1

CDR3: CSVEVGGNTEAFF
DNA: TGCAGCGTTGAAGTGGGGGGGAACACTGAAGCTTTCTTT
size: .
D: .
V: TRBV29-1
J: TRBJ1-1

CDR3: CASSLPGLIEQYF
DNA: TGTGCCAGCAGCCTTCCGGGACTAATCGAGCAGTACTTC
size: once
D: TRBD2
V: TRBV5-4
J: TRBJ2-7

CDR3: CASSQDRLLGTEAFF
DNA: TGCGCCAGCAGCCAAGATCGGTTGTTGGGCACTGAAGCTTTCTTT
size: .
D: .
V: TRBV4-1
J: TRBJ1-1

CDR3: CASSSASSYEQYF
DNA: TGCGCCAGCAGCTCTGCCAGCTCCTACGAGCAGTACTTC
size: .
D: .
V: TRBV5-1
J: TRBJ2-7

CDR3: CAISELRTGTVSGNTIYF
DNA: TGTGCCATCAGTGAGTTAAGAACCGGGACAGTCTCTGGAAACACCATATATTTT
size: .
D: TRBD1
V: TRBV10-3
J: TRBJ1-3

CDR3: CATRTGNTIYF
DNA: TGTGCCACGAGGACTGGAAACACCATATATTTT
size: .
D: .
V: TRBV6-5
J: TRBJ1-3

CDR3: CAISVFDSFNSPLHF
DNA: TGTGCCATCAGTGTCTTTGACAGTTTTAATTCACCCCTCCACTTT
size: .
D: .
V: TRBV10-3
J: TRBJ1-6

CDR3: CAWSVHSLGNTEAFF
DNA: TGTGCCTGGAGTGTACATTCTCTGGGGAACACTGAAGCTTTCTTT
size: .
D: .
V: TRBV30
J: TRBJ1-1

CDR3: CASSPMETQYF
DNA: TGTGCCAGCTCACCGATGGAGACCCAGTACTTC
size: .
D: .
V: TRBV18
J: TRBJ2-5

CDR3: CASSPQGLAGANVLTF
DNA: TGTGCCAGCTCACCACAGGGGTTGGCCGGGGCCAACGTCCTGACTTTC
size: .
D: .
V: TRBV18
J: TRBJ2-6

CDR3: CASSLAGQGRNEQFF
DNA: TGTGCCAGCAGCTTAGCGGGACAAGGACGCAATGAGCAGTTCTTC
size: .
D: .
V: TRBV11-2
J: TRBJ2-1

CDR3: CASSVGGEYEQFF
DNA: TGTGCCAGCAGTGTGGGCGGGGAATATGAGCAGTTCTTC
size: .
D: .
V: TRBV27
J: TRBJ2-1

CDR3: CASKRGGWRWNTEAFF
DNA: TGTGCCAGCAAAAGAGGGGGATGGCGGTGGAACACTGAAGCTTTCTTT
size: .
D: .
V: TRBV28
J: TRBJ1-1

CDR3: CASSLARGGNTEAFF
DNA: TGTGCCAGCAGCTTAGCGCGGGGGGGAAACACTGAAGCTTTCTTT
size: .
D: .
V: TRBV7-9
J: TRBJ1-1

CDR3: CASSLRLGGNYGYTF
DNA: TGTGCCAGCAGCTTGCGGTTAGGGGGTAACTATGGCTACACCTTC
size: .
D: .
V: TRBV5-8
J: TRBJ1-2

CDR3: CASSMDITVYGYTF
DNA: TGTGCCAGCAGTATGGACATTACTGTCTATGGCTACACCTTC
size: .
D: .
V: TRBV27
J: TRBJ1-2

CDR3: CASSQDPGRTGNTEAFF
DNA: TGTGCCAGCAGCCAAGATCCCGGCCGGACAGGGAACACTGAAGCTTTCTTT
size: .
D: TRBD1
V: TRBV4-2
J: TRBJ1-1

CDR3: CASSAEGQVGYEQYF
DNA: TGTGCCAGCAGCGCGGAAGGACAGGTGGGCTACGAGCAGTACTTC
size: few
D: TRBD1
V: TRBV9
J: TRBJ2-7

CDR3: CASSPNTEAFF
DNA: TGTGCCAGCTCACCGAACACTGAAGCTTTCTTT
size: once
D: .
V: TRBV18
J: TRBJ1-1

CDR3: CASSLGGRGNSGANVLTF
DNA: TGCGCCAGCAGCTTGGGGGGGCGCGGAAACTCTGGGGCCAACGTCCTGACTTTC
size: .
D: .
V: TRBV5-1
J: TRBJ2-6

CDR3: CASSDRASTDTQYF
DNA: TGTGCCAGCAGTGACAGGGCCAGCACAGATACGCAGTATTTT
size: .
D: .
V: TRBV6-4
J: TRBJ2-3

CDR3: CASRSIEGTRSPLHF
DNA: TGTGCCAGCAGATCGATTGAGGGGACCCGTTCACCCCTCCACTTT
size: .
D: .
V: TRBV28
J: TRBJ1-6

CDR3: CASSLVGGYEQYF
DNA: TGTGCCAGCAGCCTGGTTGGGGGTTACGAGCAGTACTTC
size: .
D: .
V: TRBV11-1
J: TRBJ2-7

CDR3: CASSGPDYGYTF
DNA: TGTGCCAGCAGCGGTCCCGACTATGGCTACACCTTC
size: .
D: .
V: TRBV7-9
J: TRBJ1-2

CDR3: CASSIPGGAGRSEQYF
DNA: TGTGCCAGTAGTATACCGGGGGGGGCAGGCCGATCCGAGCAGTACTTC
size: .
D: TRBD2
V: TRBV19
J: TRBJ2-7

CDR3: CASEKQGLGRTEAFF
DNA: TGTGCCAGCGAAAAACAGGGACTGGGAAGGACTGAAGCTTTCTTT
size: .
D: .
V: TRBV19
J: TRBJ1-1

CDR3: CASSQSGQGWNSYGYTF
DNA: TGTGCCAGCAGCCAATCGGGACAGGGATGGAACTCATATGGCTACACCTTC
size: .
D: TRBD1
V: TRBV16
J: TRBJ1-2

CDR3: CASSGTDLYGYTF
DNA: TGTGCCAGCAGCGGGACAGACCTATATGGCTACACCTTC
size: .
D: TRBD1
V: TRBV3-1/TRBV3-2
J: TRBJ1-2

CDR3: CASSLGEWAEAFF
DNA: TGTGCCAGCAGCTTAGGAGAGTGGGCTGAAGCTTTCTTT
size: .
D: .
V: TRBV7-2
J: TRBJ1-1

CDR3: CATGGLETQYF
DNA: TGTGCCACCGGAGGGCTGGAGACCCAGTACTTC
size: .
D: .
V: TRBV6-5
J: TRBJ2-5

CDR3: CASSLALGGYTF
DNA: TGTGCCAGCAGTTTAGCGCTTGGTGGCTACACCTTC
size: .
D: .
V: TRBV12-3/TRBV12-4
J: TRBJ1-2

CDR3: CASSMSGNSPLHF
DNA: TGTGCCAGCAGCATGTCAGGGAATTCACCCCTCCACTTT
size: .
D: .
V: TRBV7-3
J: TRBJ1-6

CDR3: CASSIDGQRQRYSNQPQHF
DNA: TGTGCCAGTAGTATTGACGGACAACGACAACGTTATAGCAATCAGCCCCAGCATTTT
size: .
D: .
V: TRBV19
J: TRBJ1-5

CDR3: CSLDTQYF
DNA: TGCAGTCTGGATACGCAGTATTTT
size: .
D: .
V: TRBV20-1
J: TRBJ2-3

CDR3: CASSPLVRGGTEAFF
DNA: TGTGCCAGCAGTCCGCTGGTACGGGGAGGGACTGAAGCTTTCTTT
size: .
D: .
V: TRBV27
J: TRBJ1-1

CDR3: CASSYSGGTDTQYF
DNA: TGTGCCAGCAGCTATTCGGGAGGCACAGATACGCAGTATTTT
size: .
D: .
V: TRBV11-3
J: TRBJ2-3